Below are 15 T cell receptor beta chains sequenced from a single sample in a study of T cells in Graves' hyperthyroidism and ophthalmopathy. The investigators amplified TCR beta CDR3 regions from RNA transcripts. In the first-round RT-PCR of the TCR CDR3, the HTBI primer set was used. TCRdb reprocessed the multiplex PCR reads via MiXCR and lists one record per CDR3 protein. Seen here are about 350,000 distinct CDR3 sequences, around 18% observed once, and the top ten hold roughly a sixth. Sequencing used blood. Source of these receptors: a woman aged 40 to 50 with Graves' ophthalmopathy.

This clonotype was picked up many times. The genes are TRBV28 and TRBJ2-7; 7 bases are shared with TRBD1. The CDR3 has 16 amino acids. J was trimmed by 4 bases and V by 3 bases; bases with no gene match: 12. From germline, CDR1 is MDHEN and CDR2 SYDVKM. The CDR3 region has the DNA TGTGCCAGCAGTTTCCCCCCGAGACAGGGTGGGTACGAGCAGTACTTC. Its protein is CASSFPPRQGGYEQYF.

Many counts were recorded for this clonotype. V is TRBV5-8 and J is TRBJ1-2, with D possibly matching TRBD1 (5 bases). Germline V lookup: CDR1 SGHTS, CDR2 YDEGEE. V gave up 3 bases and J gave up 4 bases, with 16 bases separating them. The CDR3 covers 15 residues. The CDR3 reads CASSSRTPGGYGYTF. For the CDR3, the DNA is TGTGCCAGCAGCTCCCGGACACCCGGGGGCTATGGCTACACCTTC.

This clonotype was counted many times. This sequence joins TRBV4-2 and TRBJ2-4; D unclear. CDR1 LGHNA and CDR2 YNFKEQ come from the germline V gene. This CDR3 has 14 amino acids. V lost 0 bases, J lost 10 bases, and 13 bases lay in between. The CDR3 reads CASSQEDAHVIQYF. In nucleotides, the CDR3 is TGTGCCAGCAGCCAAGAGGACGCTCACGTAATTCAGTACTTC.

This clonotype has a count of ten or more. The rearrangement uses TRBV12-3 or TRBV12-4 and TRBJ2-7; D is unclear. This CDR3 spans 14 amino acids. V was cut by 8 bases and J by 3 bases, with 17 bases left in between. Here the CDR3 reads CASGRLGIGYEQYF. The CDR3 DNA is TGTGCCAGCGGTCGATTAGGAATTGGCTACGAGCAGTACTTC.

V gene TRBV6-1 combines with J gene TRBJ2-7; D might be TRBD1 (6 bases). CDR1 is MNHNS and CDR2 is SASEGT in the germline V gene. V was trimmed by 5 bases and J by 3 bases, leaving 17 bases between them. This CDR3 spans 15 amino acids. CDR3 in amino acids: CASSQRGQQSYEQYF. Here the CDR3 DNA reads TGTGCCAGCAGTCAGCGCGGACAGCAAAGCTACGAGCAGTACTTC.

The rearrangement links TRBV12-3 or TRBV12-4 to TRBJ2-7; the D gene is possibly TRBD2 (6 bases). The CDR3 spans 14 residues. Trimming stripped 5 bases from V and 6 bases from J, with 17 bases between. The CDR3 is CASSTPGRRSEQYF. DNA for the CDR3: TGTGCCAGCAGTACGCCCGGGAGAAGGTCCGAGCAGTACTTC.

There are many counts of this clonotype. The rearrangement joins TRBV6-1 to TRBJ2-2; 8 bases fit TRBD1. Germline V gives CDR1 MNHNS, CDR2 SASEGT. There are 15 residues in the CDR3. V lost 0 bases to trimming and J lost 4 bases; unmatched junction nucleotides: 1. The CDR3 DNA sequence: TGTGCCAGCAGTGAAGCCGGGACAGGCACCGGGGAGCTGTTTTTT. Translating it yields CASSEAGTGTGELFF.

The V gene is TRBV7-8, the J gene TRBJ1-5; 7 bases line up with TRBD1. CDR3 length: 14 residues. CDR1 is SGHVS, CDR2 FQNEAQ, per germline. J gave up 4 bases and V 5 bases, and 5 bases lay outside the gene matches. CDR3 DNA sequence: TGTGCCAGCAGCGCCCGGGACAGTAATCAGCCCCAGCATTTT. Its protein is CASSARDSNQPQHF.

This clonotype has a handful of counts. The chain uses TRBV5-1 and TRBJ2-7, with TRBD2 matching 8 bases. The germline CDR1 and CDR2 sequences are SGHRS and YFSETQ. The CDR3 is made up of 13 amino acids. Losses at the gene ends were 4 bases for V and 1 base for J; bases not matched to a gene: 1. CDR3 nucleotide sequence: TGCGCCAGCAGCCAGCGGGGGTCCTACGAGCAGTACTTC. It specifies CASSQRGSYEQYF.

In its sample, this clonotype was seen many times. V gene TRBV30 combines with J gene TRBJ2-7, with a possible D match to TRBD2 (6 bases). The V end lost 2 bases, the J end lost 3 bases, and 14 bases lay between the germline ends. The CDR3 contains 14 residues. The germline V gene has CDR1 GTSNPN and CDR2 SVGIG (reference sequence). CDR3 loop: CAWSLGGKVYEQYF. The DNA for the CDR3 is TGTGCCTGGAGTCTGGGCGGGAAAGTCTACGAGCAGTACTTC.

The chain joins TRBV28 to TRBJ2-7; the D gene is possibly TRBD2 (5 bases). CDR1 is MDHEN, CDR2 SYDVKM, per germline. This CDR3 region has 15 residues. V lost 5 bases, J lost 7 bases, and 21 bases lay in between. For the CDR3, the DNA is TGTGCCAGCAGTACCCTTCCGGACTCGCTTATGGAGCAGTACTTC. It encodes CASSTLPDSLMEQYF.

There are many counts of this clonotype. The rearrangement joins TRBV4-1 to TRBJ2-5; D could derive from TRBD1 or TRBD2 (6 bases each). CDR3 length equals 17 residues. Germline lookup yields CDR1 MGHRA and CDR2 YSYEKL. V lost 0 bases and J lost 4, with 18 bases in between. This CDR3 is CASSQEGGRLRGETQYF. The CDR3 nucleotides read TGCGCCAGCAGCCAAGAGGGGGGTCGGCTCAGGGGAGAGACCCAGTACTTC.

This clonotype came up many times. V gene TRBV3-1 combines with J gene TRBJ2-7; possibly TRBD1 or TRBD2 for D (5 bases each). Trimming left V 4 bases short and J 3 bases short, with 13 bases between. Germline V gives CDR1 LGHDT, CDR2 YNNKEL (reference sequence). The CDR3 runs 14 residues. CDR3 sequence: CASSPRGLDYEQYF. CDR3 nucleotides: TGTGCCAGCAGCCCCCGGGGCCTAGACTACGAGCAGTACTTC.

The V call is TRBV12-3 or TRBV12-4, the J call TRBJ2-7; TRBD2 matches 11 bases. This CDR3 region has 15 residues. After removal of 6 bases from V and 5 bases from J, the junction contained 9 bases not matched to a gene. In nucleotides, the CDR3 is TGTGCCAGCAGATCTACCGGGACTAGCGGCGACGAGCAGTACTTC. Amino acids: CASRSTGTSGDEQYF.

V and J are TRBV11-1 and TRBJ2-2; 15 bases are shared with TRBD2. The V gene end was trimmed by 5 bases and the J gene end by 4 bases; junction bases not matched to a gene: 8. The CDR3 runs to 18 residues. Germline V gene data show CDR1 as SGHAT and CDR2 as FQDESV (reference sequence). Here the CDR3 reads CASSVGLAGGPSTGELFF. The DNA of the CDR3 is TGTGCCAGCAGCGTCGGACTAGCGGGAGGGCCGAGCACCGGGGAGCTGTTTTTT.